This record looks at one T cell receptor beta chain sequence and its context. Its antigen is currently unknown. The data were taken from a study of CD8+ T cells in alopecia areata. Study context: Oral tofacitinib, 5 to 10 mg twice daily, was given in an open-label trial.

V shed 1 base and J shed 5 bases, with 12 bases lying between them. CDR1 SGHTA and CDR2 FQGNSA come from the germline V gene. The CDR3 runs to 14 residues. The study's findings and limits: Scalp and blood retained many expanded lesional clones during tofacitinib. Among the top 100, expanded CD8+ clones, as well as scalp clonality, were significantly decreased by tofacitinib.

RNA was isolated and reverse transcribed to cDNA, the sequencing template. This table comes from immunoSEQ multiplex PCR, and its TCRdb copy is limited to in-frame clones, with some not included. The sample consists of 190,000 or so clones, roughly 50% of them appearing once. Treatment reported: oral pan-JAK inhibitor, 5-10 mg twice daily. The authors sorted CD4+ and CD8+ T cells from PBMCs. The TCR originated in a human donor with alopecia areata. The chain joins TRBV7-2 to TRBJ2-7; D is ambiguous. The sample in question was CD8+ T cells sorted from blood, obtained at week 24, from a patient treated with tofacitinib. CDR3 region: CASSLVWPMDEQYF. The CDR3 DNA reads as TGTGCCAGCAGCTTAGTCTGGCCAATGGACGAGCAGTACTTC. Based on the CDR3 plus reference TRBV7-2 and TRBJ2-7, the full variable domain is GAGVSQSPSNKVTEKGKDVELRCDPISGHTALYWYRQSLGQGLEFLIYFQGNSAPDKSGLPSDRFSAERTGGSVSTLTIQRTQQEDSAVYLCASSLVWPMDEQYFGPGTRLTVT.